In its sample, the clone carrying this T cell receptor beta chain was seen once. Germline CDR1 KGHSH, CDR2 LQKENI. CDR3 length: 16 amino acids. Trimming left V 0 bases short and J 0 bases short, with 12 bases between. The data stem from a study of blood T cell repertoires in COVID-19. In Cohort 3, a recovered donor had either two negative PCRs, clearance, or symptom resolution. Original processing methods: The authors estimated nucleated cell counts from reference gene primer amplification. The data were produced by immunoSEQ multiplex PCR, yet TCRdb's version contains in-frame clones alone and is incomplete. From that table come the V and J calls and clone size; the DNA was used to work out D and trimming. The sample has 250,000 or so clones, approximately 83% seen once.

Material: PBMCs or T cells enriched from blood (not recorded which). The V gene is TRBV18, the J gene TRBJ2-7; D call uncertain. The origin of this receptor is a man aged 45-65 years who had recovered from COVID-19. The CDR3 region is CASSPPTGLDSYEQYF. DNA for the CDR3: TGTGCCAGCTCACCACCAACGGGTTTAGACTCCTACGAGCAGTACTTC.